One T cell receptor beta chain is described in this entry. Its antigen is not known. PCR amplification relied on 60 Vbeta primers (plus 13 Jbeta primers). Sequenced by immunoSEQ multiplex PCR; TCRdb stores in-frame clones only, minus some. Listed are fewer than 130,000 clones; about 0.59% falls within the top ten. These data belong to a study of cytomegalovirus exposure and HLA in healthy donors. Germline assignment: CDR1 LNHDA and CDR2 SQIVND (reference sequence). V lost 4 bases and J lost 8; bases outside the gene matches: 7. CDR3 length: 13 residues. Whole-study results and caveats: In vitro checks showed that a few CMV-associated chains really do target CMV antigens. Cytomegalovirus association was assigned to about 150 TCR beta chains.

Source material: PBMCs. V and J are TRBV19 and TRBJ1-2, with TRBD1 identical over 7 bases. This TCR derives from a man between 50 and 59 years old in good health and CMV-seronegative. The CDR3 DNA is TGTGCCAGTAGTACTAGGGGGCGCGAGGGCTACACCTTC. Its protein product is CASSTRGREGYTF.